These 7 T cell receptor beta chains share one sample of origin, sequenced in a study of cytomegalovirus exposure and HLA in healthy donors. Primers for the PCR totalled 60 Vbeta and 13 Jbeta. The protocol was immunoSEQ multiplex PCR, while the TCRdb copy is restricted to in-frame clones and leaves out a portion. The sample yields about 190,000 clones, more than 75% seen once. Specimen: PBMCs. All receptors come from a woman aged 18-30 years in good health and CMV-seronegative.

This clone was seen only a few times. The chain links TRBV2 to TRBJ2-7, with TRBD2 as a possible D gene (5 bases). Germline CDR1 reads SNHLY; CDR2 reads FYNNEI. The CDR3 contains 13 residues. V dropped 7 bases and J dropped 6 bases, with 16 bases sitting between them. The chain's CDR3 is CASTPEGKSEQYF. The CDR3 DNA sequence: TGTGCCAGCACCCCAGAGGGAAAGTCCGAGCAGTACTTC.

This chain joins TRBV9 and TRBJ2-7; perhaps TRBD1 as D (7 bases). CDR3 length: 13 amino acids. Germline V gene sequence: CDR1 SGDLS, CDR2 YYNGEE. The V and J ends lost 5 bases and 5 bases respectively, with 14 bases between them. The CDR3 here is CASSAGQHHEQYF. The CDR3 DNA reads TGTGCCAGCAGTGCGGGACAGCACCACGAGCAGTACTTC. Drawing the rest from reference TRBV9 and TRBJ2-7, the complete variable domain is DSGVTQTPKHLITATGQRVTLRCSPRSGDLSVYWYQQSLDQGLQFLIQYYNGEERAKGNILERFSAQQFPDLHSELNLSSLELGDSALYFCASSAGQHHEQYFGPGTRLTVT.

This chain uses TRBV19 with TRBJ1-2; tentatively, D is TRBD1 (5 bases). V was cut by 4 bases and J by 0 bases, with 9 bases left in between. This CDR3 is 14 amino acids long. CDR1 and CDR2 from the germline V gene are LNHDA and SQIVND (reference sequence). The CDR3 here is CASSNRIANYGYTF. The CDR3 DNA follows: TGTGCCAGTAGTAACAGGATAGCTAACTATGGCTACACCTTC.

This clone was seen only a few times. V gene TRBV19 combines with J gene TRBJ1-5; 9 bases are a match to TRBD1. The CDR3 is 15 residues long. The V segment lost 9 bases and the J segment 7 bases; nucleotides outside the gene matches: 13. Germline CDR1 and CDR2: LNHDA and SQIVND (reference sequence). The CDR3 DNA reads TGTGCCAGCAGGGGGGGACAGGGTCGGGACCAGCCCCAGCATTTT. Translating gives CASRGGQGRDQPQHF.

The V gene is TRBV27, the J gene TRBJ1-1; D not resolved. Trimming removed 2 bases from V and 4 bases from J, with 11 bases in between. The CDR3 is 14 amino acids. Germline V gives CDR1 MNHEY, CDR2 SMNVEV (reference sequence). Written as DNA, the CDR3 is TGTGCCAGCAGTTTAGGAGGGAGCGGCACTGAAGCTTTCTTT. Protein: CASSLGGSGTEAFF.

The chain couples TRBV27 to TRBJ1-1; D gene ambiguous. The germline V and J ends were trimmed by 4 bases and 0 bases, with 12 bases remaining between them. The CDR3 length is 15 residues. Germline V lookup: CDR1 MNHEY, CDR2 SMNVEV (reference sequence). The DNA of the CDR3 is TGTGCCAGCAGTTCCCATCTACGGTTGAACACTGAAGCTTTCTTT. It specifies CASSSHLRLNTEAFF.

CDR3 amino acids: CASSSGQGPNTEAFF. The DNA for the CDR3 is TGTGCCAGCAGCTCCGGACAGGGACCGAACACTGAAGCTTTCTTT. This chain connects TRBV13 to TRBJ1-1, with 8 bases fitting TRBD1. J gave up 1 base and V 4 bases, and 5 bases lay outside the gene matches. This CDR3 comprises 15 residues. Germline CDR1 PRHDT, CDR2 FYEKMQ (reference sequence).